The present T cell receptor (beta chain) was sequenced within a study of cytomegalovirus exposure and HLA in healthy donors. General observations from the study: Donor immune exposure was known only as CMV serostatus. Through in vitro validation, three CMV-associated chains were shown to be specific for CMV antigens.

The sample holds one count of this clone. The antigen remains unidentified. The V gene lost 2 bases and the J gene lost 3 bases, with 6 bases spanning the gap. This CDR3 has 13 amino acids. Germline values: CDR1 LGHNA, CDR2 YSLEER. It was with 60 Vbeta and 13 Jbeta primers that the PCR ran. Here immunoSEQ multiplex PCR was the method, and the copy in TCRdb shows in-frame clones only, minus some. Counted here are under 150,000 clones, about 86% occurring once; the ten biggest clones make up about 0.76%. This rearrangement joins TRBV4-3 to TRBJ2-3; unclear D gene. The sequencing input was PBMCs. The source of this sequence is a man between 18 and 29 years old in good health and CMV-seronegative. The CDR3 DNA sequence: TGCGCCAGCAGCCAAAAACTTACAGATACGCAGTATTTT. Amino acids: CASSQKLTDTQYF.